These 9 T cell receptor beta chains were all obtained from the same sample, sequenced in a study of beta chain features in type 1 diabetes (dated by TCRdb to the late 2010s). Receptor libraries were prepared by the immunoSEQ multiplex PCR assay. All of the isolated RNA was reverse transcribed with the High Capacity cDNA Reverse Transcription Kit, so expressed TCRB transcripts were sequenced. Entries here come from immuneACCESS through TCRdb and include only in-frame sequences with V and J called. Some clones fail to appear in such tables; in the studies checked, an unresolved V gene covers under half of the shortfall, and the cause of the remainder is unknown. Counted in this sample were about 140,000 clones; less than 9% of them appeared once. The ten largest clonotypes hold roughly 1.4% of the sample. The sequenced sample consisted of central memory CD4+ T cells from blood. Every receptor here comes from a woman aged 25-40 years in good health.

This clone turned up a few times. The rearrangement links TRBV25-1 to TRBJ1-1; TRBD1 matches at 8 bases. Germline V gene sequence: CDR1 MGHDK, CDR2 SYGVNS. The V segment lost 4 bases and the J segment 5 bases; nucleotides outside the gene matches: 6. This CDR3 comprises 14 residues. The CDR3 protein is CASSARGPLTEAFF. CDR3 sequence (DNA): TGTGCCAGCAGTGCCAGGGGGCCGTTGACTGAAGCTTTCTTT.

This clone was seen only a few times. The rearrangement uses TRBV10-3 and TRBJ2-7; a possible D gene is TRBD2 (6 bases). Trimming took off 6 bases at V and 3 bases at J, with 12 bases between the two ends. CDR3 length equals 13 residues. Germline CDR1 reads ENHRY; CDR2 reads SYGVKD. The CDR3 loop reads CAISGSSHYEQYF. The DNA of the CDR3 is TGTGCCATCAGCGGGAGCTCCCACTACGAGCAGTACTTC.

With respect to this clone: Germline is not matched at one junction end, which may reflect a read error. This chain links TRBV6-5 with TRBJ2-1; D possibly corresponds to TRBD2 (6 bases). Per germline, CDR1 MNHEY and CDR2 SVGAGI. There are 15 residues in the CDR3. This chain's CDR3 is CASSYSGGSSNEQFF. DNA for the CDR3: TGTGCCAGCAGTTACTCGGGGGGTTCCTCCAATGAGCAGTTCTTC.

This clone has just a few counts. The rearrangement joins TRBV7-2 to TRBJ2-7; no firm D call. The CDR3 has 14 amino acids. Germline V CDR1 and CDR2: SGHTA, FQGNSA. The V gene lost 5 bases and the J gene lost 2 bases, with 13 bases spanning the gap. The chain's CDR3 is CASSGNQVAYEQYF. The DNA for the CDR3 is TGTGCCAGCAGCGGCAACCAAGTGGCCTACGAGCAGTACTTC.

The chain carries TRBV7-3 and TRBJ2-2, with D uncertain. V lost 5 bases and J lost 6, with 10 bases in between. This CDR3 region has 13 residues. Germline lookup yields CDR1 SGHTA and CDR2 FQGTGA. The CDR3 here is CASSTNQAGELFF. The CDR3 bases are TGTGCCAGCAGCACTAACCAAGCCGGGGAGCTGTTTTTT.

This clone was seen more than once but under ten times. The chain uses TRBV7-9 and TRBJ2-5; 10 bases line up with TRBD2. CDR1 is SEHNR and CDR2 is FQNEAQ in the germline V gene (reference sequence). V shed 3 bases, J shed 2 bases, and the junction held 9 bases outside the gene matches. This CDR3 has 17 residues. Here the CDR3 reads CASSFSSGSRGQETQYF. The CDR3 nucleotides are TGTGCCAGCAGCTTTTCTAGCGGGAGCAGGGGACAAGAGACCCAGTACTTC.

This chain links TRBV5-4 with TRBJ1-2, with TRBD1 matching over 8 bases. With V trimmed by 4 bases and J by 6 bases, 5 bases remained unmatched. The CDR3 loop spans 13 amino acids. The germline V gene encodes CDR1 SGHNT and CDR2 YYREEE (reference sequence). In DNA form, the CDR3 reads TGTGCCAGCAGCCCGACAGGGGTGCATGGCTACACCTTC. It translates to CASSPTGVHGYTF.

A few counts support this clone. This chain links TRBV9 with TRBJ2-1; D is ambiguous. V lost 4 bases and J 5 bases, leaving 13 bases between the germline ends. CDR1 is SGDLS and CDR2 is YYNGEE in the germline V gene. This CDR3 region has 14 residues. The chain's CDR3 is CASSPSPTHNEQFF. CDR3 DNA: TGTGCCAGCAGCCCAAGCCCTACTCACAATGAGCAGTTCTTC.

There are many counts of this clone. This chain joins TRBV4-2 and TRBJ1-2, with 9 bases identical to TRBD1. Germline lookup yields CDR1 LGHNA and CDR2 YNFKEQ. This CDR3 is 13 amino acids long. V trimming: 3 bases; J trimming: 6 bases; junction bases outside the gene matches: 2. CDR3 bases: TGTGCCAGCAGCCACCGGGACAGGGATGGCTACACCTTC. Translating it yields CASSHRDRDGYTF.